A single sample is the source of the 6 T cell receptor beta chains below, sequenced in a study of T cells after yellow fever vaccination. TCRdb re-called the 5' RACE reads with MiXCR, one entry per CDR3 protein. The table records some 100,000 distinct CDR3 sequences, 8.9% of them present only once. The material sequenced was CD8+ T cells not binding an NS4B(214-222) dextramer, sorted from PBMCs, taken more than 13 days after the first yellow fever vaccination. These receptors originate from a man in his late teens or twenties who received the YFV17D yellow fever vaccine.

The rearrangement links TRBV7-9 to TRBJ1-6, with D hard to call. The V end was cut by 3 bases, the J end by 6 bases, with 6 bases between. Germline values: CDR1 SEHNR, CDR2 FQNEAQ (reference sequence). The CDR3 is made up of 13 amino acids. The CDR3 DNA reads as TGTGCCAGCAGCTTGGGCGTTAATTCACCCCTCCACTTT. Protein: CASSLGVNSPLHF.

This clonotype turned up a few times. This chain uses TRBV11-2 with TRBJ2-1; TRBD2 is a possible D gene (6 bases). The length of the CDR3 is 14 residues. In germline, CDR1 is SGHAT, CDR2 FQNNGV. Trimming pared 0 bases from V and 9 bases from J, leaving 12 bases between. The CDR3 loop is CASSLDGGRGEQFF. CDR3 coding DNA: TGTGCCAGCAGCTTAGACGGCGGGCGGGGTGAGCAGTTCTTC.

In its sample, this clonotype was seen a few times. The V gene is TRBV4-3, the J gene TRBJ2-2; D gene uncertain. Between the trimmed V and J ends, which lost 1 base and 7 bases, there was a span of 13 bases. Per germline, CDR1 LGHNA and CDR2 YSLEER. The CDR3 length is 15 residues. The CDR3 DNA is TGCGCCAGCAGCCAAGTGTTCGCAGGAAACGGGGAGCTGTTTTTT. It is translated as CASSQVFAGNGELFF.

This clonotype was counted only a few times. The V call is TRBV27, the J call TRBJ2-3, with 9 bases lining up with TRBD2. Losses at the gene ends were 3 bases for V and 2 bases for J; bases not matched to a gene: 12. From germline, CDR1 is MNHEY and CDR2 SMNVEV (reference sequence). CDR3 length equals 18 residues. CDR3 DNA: TGTGCCAGCAGTTTCTACCCCGGACTAGCGAGGATCACAGATACGCAGTATTTT. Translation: CASSFYPGLARITDTQYF.

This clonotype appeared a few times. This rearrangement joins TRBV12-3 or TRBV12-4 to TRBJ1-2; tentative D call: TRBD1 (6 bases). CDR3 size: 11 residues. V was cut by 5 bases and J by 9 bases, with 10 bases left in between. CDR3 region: CASSTTGSYTF. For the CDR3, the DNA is TGTGCCAGCAGTACTACAGGGAGCTACACCTTC.

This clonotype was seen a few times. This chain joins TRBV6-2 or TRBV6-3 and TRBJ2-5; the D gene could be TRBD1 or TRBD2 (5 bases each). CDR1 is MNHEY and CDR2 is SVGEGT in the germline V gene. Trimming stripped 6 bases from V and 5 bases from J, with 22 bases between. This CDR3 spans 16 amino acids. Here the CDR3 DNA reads TGTGCCAGCAGCTCAACACATGCAGGGACGCACGAGACCCAGTACTTC. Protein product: CASSSTHAGTHETQYF.